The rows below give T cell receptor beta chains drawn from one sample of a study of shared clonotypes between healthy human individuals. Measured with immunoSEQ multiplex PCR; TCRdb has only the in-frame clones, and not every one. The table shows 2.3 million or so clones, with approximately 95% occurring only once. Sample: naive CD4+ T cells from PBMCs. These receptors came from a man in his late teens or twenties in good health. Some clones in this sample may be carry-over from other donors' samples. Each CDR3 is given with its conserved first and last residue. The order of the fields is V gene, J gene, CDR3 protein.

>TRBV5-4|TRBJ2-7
CASSLAVASSYEQYF
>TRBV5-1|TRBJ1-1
CASSSHYFPNTEAFF
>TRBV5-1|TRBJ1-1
CASSTNTYSTEAFF
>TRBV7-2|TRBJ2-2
CASSPGLAGGFGPTGELFF
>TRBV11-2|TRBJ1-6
CASSLPGRINSPLHF
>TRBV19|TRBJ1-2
CASSMKTVIYGYTF
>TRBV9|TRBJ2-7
CASSAQRESPYEQYF
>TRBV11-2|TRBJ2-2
CASSRGQGWPGELFF
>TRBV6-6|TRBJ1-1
CASSYSRTGTEAFF
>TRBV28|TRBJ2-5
CAAGTNRETQYF
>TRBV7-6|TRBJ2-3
CASSLEPSGNRQYF
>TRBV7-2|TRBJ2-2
CASSLGQAFSGELFF
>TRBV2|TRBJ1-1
CATLRSGETTEAFF
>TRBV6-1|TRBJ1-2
CASSEGMGRAVYGYTF